This T cell receptor (beta chain) came from a study of blood T cell repertoires in COVID-19. Study at large: T cells, B-cell-depleted T cells, or PBMCs provided the cDNA or gDNA that served as material.

The germline V gene has CDR1 LNHDA and CDR2 SQIVND (reference sequence). The V segment lost 5 bases and the J segment 4 bases; nucleotides outside the gene matches: 10. The CDR3 is 15 amino acids. Only in-frame clones appear in the TCRdb table, and some are missing; sequencing was by immunoSEQ multiplex PCR. The sample has about 47,000 clones, under 85% seen once. Sequencing input: peripheral blood. This chain joins TRBV19 and TRBJ1-1; 7 bases are a match to TRBD1. The receptor comes from a man aged 70-80 years with active COVID-19. The CDR3 sequence is CASSATGAVSTEAFF. CDR3 DNA: TGTGCCAGTAGTGCTACAGGGGCAGTGTCCACTGAAGCTTTCTTT.